This TCR beta chain was profiled in a study of molecular identifiers for immune sequencing clone quantification. From the PCR reads, TCRdb called clonotypes with MiXCR, one entry per CDR3 protein. This sample has about 98,000 distinct CDR3 sequences, with about 35% found just once. Notes on the study in general: Whereas clones above 20 RNA copies held under 1% of naive-cell molecules, they held over 97% of effector molecules.

This clonotype has more than one count but fewer than ten. Antigen specificity is unknown. V lost 7 bases and J lost 4; bases outside the gene matches: 5. The V gene's germline CDR1 is MDHEN and CDR2 SYDVKM. The CDR3 extends over 13 amino acids. This TCR derives from a human donor in good health. Some libraries in this study had Jurkat cell RNA spiked in. The specimen sequenced was naive CD8+ T cells from blood, with Jurkat cell RNA spiked in. Described subset: FACS-sorted CD8+CD4-CCR7+CD45RA+ naive T cells. The V and J genes are TRBV28 and TRBJ2-7; 9 positions match TRBD1. For the CDR3, the DNA is TGTGCCAGCAAAGGACAGGGGTGGTACGAGCAGTACTTC. It translates to CASKGQGWYEQYF.